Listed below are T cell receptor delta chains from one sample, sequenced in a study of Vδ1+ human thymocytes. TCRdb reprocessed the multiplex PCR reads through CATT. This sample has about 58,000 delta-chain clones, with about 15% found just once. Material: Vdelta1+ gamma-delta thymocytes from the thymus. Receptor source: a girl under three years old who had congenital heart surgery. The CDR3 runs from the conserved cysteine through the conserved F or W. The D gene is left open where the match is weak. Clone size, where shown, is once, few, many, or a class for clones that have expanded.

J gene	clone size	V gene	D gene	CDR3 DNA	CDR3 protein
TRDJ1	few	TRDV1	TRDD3	TGTGCTCTTGGGGAGGGGGGATACGCTATCTTGACCGATAAACTCATCTTT	CALGEGGYAILTDKLIF
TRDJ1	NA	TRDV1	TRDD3	TGTGCTCTTGGGGAACTACGGAGTCCCAAGCCTACTGAGGTGGGGGATAAGGACGATAAACTCATCTTT	CALGELRSPKPTEVGDKDDKLIF
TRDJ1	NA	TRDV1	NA	TGTGCTCTTGGGGCCTTCCTAGTTACTGGGGGTTCCGATAAACTCATCTTT	CALGAFLVTGGSDKLIF
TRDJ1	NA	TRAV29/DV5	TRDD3	TGTGCAGCAAACTGCCCTTTCCTTCCGTACTGGGGGATACACGCCGATAAACTCATCTTT	CAANCPFLPYWGIHADKLIF
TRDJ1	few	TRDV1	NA	TGTGCTCTTGGGGACTCCTTCCCCGAGTCCCACACCGATAAACTCATCTTT	CALGDSFPESHTDKLIF
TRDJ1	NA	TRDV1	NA	TGTGCTCTTGGGGAAGGACCTCTACGATCGGGTGGATGCCCCGATAAACTCATCTTT	CALGEGPLRSGGCPDKLIF
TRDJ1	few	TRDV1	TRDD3	TGTGCTCTTGGGGCCGCCAGCCTTTACTGGGGGATATGGACCGATAAACTCATCTTT	CALGAASLYWGIWTDKLIF
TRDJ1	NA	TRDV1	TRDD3	TGTGCTCTTGGGGAACTAAATTCCCTCGCTGGGGGGGGGTACACCGATAAACTCATCTTT	CALGELNSLAGGGYTDKLIF
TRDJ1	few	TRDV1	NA	TGTGCTCTTGGGGAACGCTGGGGATCCCGTCGGGGCACCGATAAACTCATCTTT	CALGERWGSRRGTDKLIF
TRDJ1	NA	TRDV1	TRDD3	TGTGCTCTTGGGGAACTGGTTCCTTCCTATGACACTGGGGGATCCCATAAACTCATCTTT	CALGELVPSYDTGGSHKLIF
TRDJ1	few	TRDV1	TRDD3	TGTGCTCTTGGGGAACGTGAAGGTCCTACGGCGAGGGATTGGGGGATACTTATCTCCACTAAACTCATCTTT	CALGEREGPTARDWGILISTKLIF
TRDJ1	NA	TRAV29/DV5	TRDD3	TGTGCAGCAAGCTCCTGTTTGGTGACCTATACTGGGGGATATGACCTGTACACCGATAAACTCATCTTT	CAASSCLVTYTGGYDLYTDKLIF
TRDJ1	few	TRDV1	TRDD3	TGTGCTCTCGCTACGAGGACTGGGGGATTAGGGGTCATCTTT	CALATRTGGLGVIF
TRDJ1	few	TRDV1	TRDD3	TGTGCTCTTGGGGAAGATTTTTTTTCCCTACGCAGAACTGGGGGCCTGTACACCGATAAACTCATCTTT	CALGEDFFSLRRTGGLYTDKLIF
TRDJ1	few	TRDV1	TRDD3	TGTGCTCTTGGGGAACTACCGTGGGGGAACTCGTACACCGATAAACTCATCTTT	CALGELPWGNSYTDKLIF
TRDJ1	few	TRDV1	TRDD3	TGTGCTCTTGGGGATCCCACCGGGACCACACCTTCCTCTTGTACTGGGGGATCCCACTTGTCCGATAAACTCATCTTT	CALGDPTGTTPSSCTGGSHLSDKLIF
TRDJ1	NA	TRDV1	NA	TGTGCTCTTGGGGAACTACTAAAAACCGGGTTTCATAAGTATGCAAAACTCATCTTT	CALGELLKTGFHKYAKLIF
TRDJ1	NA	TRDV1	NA	TGTGCTCTTGGGGGAAGTACGTACCGAGAACCAACCGATAAACTCATCTTT	CALGGSTYREPTDKLIF
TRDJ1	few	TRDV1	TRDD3	TGTGCTCTTGGGGAACTTAGCTGTACTGGGGACGAAAAACTCATCTTT	CALGELSCTGDEKLIF
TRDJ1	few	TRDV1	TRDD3	TGTGCTCTTGGGGAACTAGCTGATACTGGGGGATATGGGGTCACCGATAAACTCATCTTT	CALGELADTGGYGVTDKLIF
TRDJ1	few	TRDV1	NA	TGTGCTCTTGGGGAACCCCAGAGCGAGAGGGTAGGTCTGGGGACTCAATTAGCAGACGATAAACTCATCTTT	CALGEPQSERVGLGTQLADDKLIF
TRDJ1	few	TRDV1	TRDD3	TGTGCTCTTGGGGAACGAACGTCGGGATACGACTGGGGTTCCCGATTATACACCGATAAACTCATCTTT	CALGERTSGYDWGSRLYTDKLIF
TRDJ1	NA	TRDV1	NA	TGTGCTCTTGGGGAACGCCCTCCTAGGGTGAGCACCGATAAACTCATCTTT	CALGERPPRVSTDKLIF
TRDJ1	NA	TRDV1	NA	TGTGCCCTTGGGGAACGGGTCCTACTCTCCTCCGGTCCAAGCTACACCGATAAACTCATCTTT	CALGERVLLSSGPSYTDKLIF
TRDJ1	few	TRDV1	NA	TGTGCTCTTGGGGACTGCCGAGGCCTTCCTAAGGGGGATACCGATAAACTCATCTTT	CALGDCRGLPKGDTDKLIF
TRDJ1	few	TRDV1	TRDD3	TGTGCTCTTGAGATGCCTACGGCTACTGGGGGAAGGTACACCGATAAACTCATCTTT	CALEMPTATGGRYTDKLIF
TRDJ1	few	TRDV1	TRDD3	TGTGCTCTTGGGGAAGGCTTCCCGGTACTGGGGGGACAGATCTACACCGATAAACTCATCTTT	CALGEGFPVLGGQIYTDKLIF
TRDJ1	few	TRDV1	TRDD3	TGTGCTCTTGGGGAACCCTCCTACGGTAGCGGGTTCCTGGGGGATACCGAAACGTACACCGATAAACTCATCTTT	CALGEPSYGSGFLGDTETYTDKLIF
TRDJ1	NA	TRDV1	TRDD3	TGTGCTCTTGGGGAAGGCATTCGACACTGGGGGACAGTAACCGATAAACTCATCTTT	CALGEGIRHWGTVTDKLIF
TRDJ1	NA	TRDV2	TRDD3	TGTGCCTGTGACTGGAACTGGGGGGCTACCTCGTACACCGATAAACTCATCTTT	CACDWNWGATSYTDKLIF
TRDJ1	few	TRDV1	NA	TGTGCTCTTGGGGGGCCTAGGGGAGCCCTTTTCTCACTTACCGATAAACTCATCTTT	CALGGPRGALFSLTDKLIF
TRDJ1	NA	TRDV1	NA	TGTGCTCTTGGGGAACAGGGACTTCCTAGGCCTGGGGGAGATTTTGTCGACGATAAACTCATCTTT	CALGEQGLPRPGGDFVDDKLIF
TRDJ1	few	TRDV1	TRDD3	TGTGCTCTTGGGGAAGGGGGTTATCTACGGGACTGGGGGATAACGGCCATCTACACCGATAAACTCATCTTT	CALGEGGYLRDWGITAIYTDKLIF
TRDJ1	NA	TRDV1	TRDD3	TGTGCTCTTGGGCACGGAATAGGTCATACTGGGGGAGTAACCGAAGATAAACTCATCTTT	CALGHGIGHTGGVTEDKLIF
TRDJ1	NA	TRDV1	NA	TGTGCTCTTGGGGAACTCAGGCGGGCCCCCTACTCCGATAAACTCATCTTT	CALGELRRAPYSDKLIF
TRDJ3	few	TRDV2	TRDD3	TGTGCCTGTGACACCCCCGTACTGGGGGATACCGGCTGGGACACCCGACAGATGTTTTTC	CACDTPVLGDTGWDTRQMFF
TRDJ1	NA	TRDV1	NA	TGTGCTCTTGGGGAACTAGGGGGGTACTTTTGCACCGATAAACTCATCTTT	CALGELGGYFCTDKLIF
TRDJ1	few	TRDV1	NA	TGTGCTCTTGGGGAACTGCGCTGTACGCTAGACAAACTCATCTTT	CALGELRCTLDKLIF
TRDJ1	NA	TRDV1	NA	TGTGCTCTTGGGGTTTCCTTACTTGAGTACACCGATAAACTCATCTTT	CALGVSLLEYTDKLIF
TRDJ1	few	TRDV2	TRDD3	TGTGCCTGTGACAATTACTGGGGGATACGCGTTAGGAGACTCATCTTT	CACDNYWGIRVRRLIF
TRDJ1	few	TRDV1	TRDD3	TGTGCTCTTGGGGAGTTCCTGCATGTTCTGGGGGATACACTGTCTTACACCGATAAACTCATCTTT	CALGEFLHVLGDTLSYTDKLIF
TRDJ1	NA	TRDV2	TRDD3	TGTGCCTGTGACGATAGTAACAAGTACTGGGGGATACGGAACACCGATAAACTCATCTTT	CACDDSNKYWGIRNTDKLIF
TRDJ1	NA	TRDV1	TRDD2	TGTGCTTTTGGGGGCCCGCCTTCCTACGGGCGCCTGTGGGGGAATACCGATAAACTCATCTTT	CAFGGPPSYGRLWGNTDKLIF
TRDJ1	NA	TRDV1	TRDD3	TGTGCTCTTGGGGAACTAGGGGATTCCTACTTCTGGTTGGGGGATACGCGGGGCAACACCGATAAACTCATCTTT	CALGELGDSYFWLGDTRGNTDKLIF
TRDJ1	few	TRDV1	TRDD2	TGTGCTCTTGGGGAACTAACCTTCCTGCGAGGTGACACCGATAAACTCATCTTT	CALGELTFLRGDTDKLIF
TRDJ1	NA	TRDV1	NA	TGTGCTCTTGGGAACCATTCCGTACCTACTTGGCTGTACACCGATAAACTCATCTTT	CALGNHSVPTWLYTDKLIF
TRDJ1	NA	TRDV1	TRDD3	TGTGCTCTTGGGGAACCCCTGGCGGGGGATACGCTGACTACCGATAAACTCATCTTT	CALGEPLAGDTLTTDKLIF
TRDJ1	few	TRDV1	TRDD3	TGTGCTCTTGGGGAACCCCACCACATGGGGGATACGGACGATAAACTCATCTTT	CALGEPHHMGDTDDKLIF
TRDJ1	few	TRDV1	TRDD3	TGTGCTCTTGGGGAATTCAGCGAAGACGTGGGGGATACCGATAAACTCATCTTT	CALGEFSEDVGDTDKLIF
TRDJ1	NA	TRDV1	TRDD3	TGTGCTCTTGGGGATCGCACCACAGTTGCCTGGGGGCCTTACACCGATAAACTCATCTTT	CALGDRTTVAWGPYTDKLIF
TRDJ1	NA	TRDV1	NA	TGTGCTCTTGGGGACCCTGAAGGGTTAAGGAAGACCGATAAACTCATCTTT	CALGDPEGLRKTDKLIF
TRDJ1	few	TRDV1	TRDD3	TGTGCTCTTGGACTCCCCCTGGGTCTGGGGGAAGCTCTCTACACCGATAAACTCATCTTT	CALGLPLGLGEALYTDKLIF
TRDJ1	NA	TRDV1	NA	TGTGCTCTTGGGGAACCTGCCTTCCCCCCGATCCATGGCGATAAACTCATCTTT	CALGEPAFPPIHGDKLIF
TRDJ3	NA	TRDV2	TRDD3	TGTGCCTGTGATCTCCCAGTACTGGGGGACGCTAGCTCCCGGGACACCCGACAGATGTTTTTC	CACDLPVLGDASSRDTRQMFF
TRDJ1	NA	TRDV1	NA	TGTGCTCTTGGGGAACTAGGGCCTACCAGGCCTGACCCTAGGGGCGATACCGATAAACTCATCTTT	CALGELGPTRPDPRGDTDKLIF
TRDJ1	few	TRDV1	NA	TGTGCTCTTGGGGAATGGTTCACCGATAAACTCATCTTT	CALGEWFTDKLIF